The rows below give T cell receptor beta chains drawn from one sample of a study of T-cell memory formation after mild COVID-19. Using its own MiXCR run on the 5' RACE reads, TCRdb lists one record per CDR3 protein. The table includes roughly 340,000 distinct CDR3 sequences, around a fifth detected once. The sequenced material came from PBMCs or a T cell subset sorted from them (not recorded which). These receptors all come from a man aged 18 to 29 who had mild COVID-19 (a few samples of this study predate the infection). Cell type and time point are not known. The CDR3 runs from the conserved cysteine through the conserved F or W. The D gene is left open where the match is weak. Some rows mark clone size as missing; the rest say once, few, many or name a class of expanded clone.

v_call	j_call	d_call	clone_size	cdr3_aa	cdr3_nt
TRBV3-1	TRBJ1-2	NA	few	CASSPITARYYGYTF	TGTGCCAGCAGCCCCATAACAGCCCGGTACTATGGCTACACCTTC
TRBV4-1	TRBJ1-1	NA	NA	CASSQPRTVNTEAFF	TGCGCCAGCAGCCAACCCCGGACAGTGAACACTGAAGCTTTCTTT
TRBV3-1	TRBJ2-2	TRBD2	NA	CASSQDLGGGADTGELFF	TGTGCCAGCAGCCAAGATCTGGGGGGGGGTGCGGACACCGGGGAGCTGTTTTTT
TRBV4-3	TRBJ2-1	TRBD1	few	CASSQEGDRGDEQFF	TGCGCCAGCAGCCAAGAGGGGGACAGGGGCGATGAGCAGTTCTTC
TRBV28	TRBJ1-5	TRBD1	NA	CASSLDRVIMDQPQHF	TGTGCCAGCAGTTTAGACAGGGTAATCATGGATCAGCCCCAGCATTTT
TRBV7-9	TRBJ1-1	NA	few	CASSQRGMKNTEAFF	TGTGCCAGCAGCCAAAGAGGGATGAAGAACACTGAAGCTTTCTTT
TRBV20-1	TRBJ2-5	NA	NA	CSARGTRTRGMETQYF	TGCAGTGCTAGAGGCACTCGCACTAGGGGGATGGAGACCCAGTACTTC
TRBV24-1	TRBJ1-2	TRBD1	few	CATSSGQGRDDYGYTF	TGTGCCACCAGTTCCGGACAGGGCAGAGATGACTATGGCTACACCTTC
TRBV28	TRBJ1-2	NA	few	CASSFNPASWGYGYTF	TGTGCCAGCAGTTTTAATCCCGCCAGCTGGGGCTATGGCTACACCTTC
TRBV15	TRBJ1-1	NA	few	CATSREVDTEAFF	TGTGCCACCAGCAGAGAGGTGGACACTGAAGCTTTCTTT
TRBV7-6	TRBJ2-5	TRBD2	NA	CASSLPPLAGGQETQYF	TGTGCCAGCAGCTTACCCCCCCTAGCGGGGGGGCAAGAGACCCAGTACTTC
TRBV6-6	TRBJ1-6	NA	few	CASSYAGFGSPLHF	TGTGCCAGCAGTTACGCCGGATTCGGGTCACCCCTCCACTTT
TRBV7-9	TRBJ2-6	NA	NA	CASSNFVGGANVLTF	TGTGCCAGCAGTAATTTCGTGGGTGGGGCCAACGTCCTGACTTTC
TRBV6-1	TRBJ1-2	NA	few	CASSVDIYGYTF	TGTGCCAGCAGTGTGGACATCTATGGCTACACCTTC
TRBV9	TRBJ1-2	NA	few	CASSVGGNYGYTF	TGTGCCAGCAGCGTAGGAGGGAACTATGGCTACACCTTC
TRBV10-3	TRBJ2-3	TRBD2	few	CAITEAGTDTQYF	TGTGCCATCACAGAAGCGGGGACAGATACGCAGTATTTT
TRBV5-1	TRBJ2-3	TRBD2	NA	CASSPVGGVEADTQYF	TGCGCCAGCAGCCCGGTCGGGGGGGTTGAGGCAGATACGCAGTATTTT
TRBV6-2/TRBV6-3	TRBJ2-2	NA	few	CASSSPGTGAAGELFF	TGTGCCAGCAGCTCGCCAGGGACGGGGGCGGCCGGGGAGCTGTTTTTT
TRBV7-9	TRBJ1-1	TRBD1	NA	CASSAQGGLGTEAFF	TGTGCCAGCAGCGCACAGGGGGGCCTCGGCACTGAAGCTTTCTTT
TRBV5-1	TRBJ1-1	NA	NA	CASSVSGSTEAFF	TGCGCCAGCAGTGTATCGGGGAGCACTGAAGCTTTCTTT
TRBV7-2	TRBJ1-5	NA	NA	CASSTDPAGPQHF	TGTGCCAGCAGCACCGACCCGGCGGGACCCCAGCATTTT
TRBV4-1	TRBJ1-2	NA	NA	CASSQVVKRPYGYTF	TGCGCCAGCAGCCAAGTGGTCAAACGGCCCTATGGCTACACCTTC
TRBV19	TRBJ2-7	TRBD2	NA	CASSIDREGWRSEQYF	TGTGCCAGTAGTATAGATCGGGAGGGATGGAGAAGCGAGCAGTACTTC
TRBV29-1	TRBJ1-1	NA	few	CSVRTGTDTEAFF	TGCAGCGTACGTACAGGGACCGACACTGAAGCTTTCTTT
TRBV5-1	TRBJ1-2	NA	NA	CASSLEPLGDYGYTF	TGCGCCAGCAGCTTAGAACCCTTGGGCGACTATGGCTACACCTTC
TRBV5-1	TRBJ2-2	TRBD2	few	CASSLGTTSGTGELFF	TGCGCCAGCAGCTTGGGGACGACTAGCGGCACCGGGGAGCTGTTTTTT
TRBV4-1	TRBJ2-5	TRBD1	few	CASSQVGDRVWETQYF	TGCGCCAGCAGCCAGGTGGGGGACAGGGTTTGGGAGACCCAGTACTTC
TRBV7-2	TRBJ2-3	TRBD1	few	CASSLRPGGVGTSSTDTQYF	TGTGCCAGCAGCTTACGCCCAGGGGGCGTAGGAACCTCTAGCACAGATACGCAGTATTTT
TRBV11-2	TRBJ1-1	TRBD1	few	CASSSQGGTTLAFF	TGTGCCAGCAGCAGCCAGGGGGGAACCACCTTAGCTTTCTTT
TRBV7-9	TRBJ2-5	TRBD1	few	CAITDRVETQYF	TGTGCCATCACGGACAGGGTGGAGACCCAGTACTTC
TRBV5-1	TRBJ1-1	TRBD1	NA	CASSYDRDDEAFF	TGCGCCAGCAGCTACGACAGGGATGATGAAGCTTTCTTT
TRBV5-6	TRBJ2-7	TRBD2	NA	CASSSGLAGAAYSYEQYF	TGTGCCAGCAGCTCTGGACTAGCGGGGGCCGCCTACTCCTACGAGCAGTACTTC
TRBV12-3/TRBV12-4	TRBJ2-5	NA	NA	CASNPGPQETQYF	TGTGCCAGCAACCCCGGGCCTCAAGAGACCCAGTACTTC
TRBV6-2/TRBV6-3	TRBJ2-1	NA	NA	CASGGGAYSYNEQFF	TGTGCCAGCGGGGGGGGCGCCTACTCCTACAATGAGCAGTTCTTC
TRBV27	TRBJ1-6	TRBD1	NA	CAIRGQGDSPLHF	TGTGCCATCCGGGGACAGGGGGATTCACCCCTCCACTTT
TRBV29-1	TRBJ1-1	NA	many	CSVGKMNTEAFF	TGCAGCGTTGGGAAAATGAACACTGAAGCTTTCTTT
TRBV6-5	TRBJ1-2	TRBD1	few	CASRQGQATGYTF	TGTGCCAGCAGACAGGGACAGGCGACTGGCTACACCTTC
TRBV6-5	TRBJ2-1	NA	NA	CASNVGGRGEQFF	TGTGCCAGCAATGTGGGGGGGCGGGGTGAGCAGTTCTTC
TRBV4-1	TRBJ1-2	TRBD1	few	CASSRVGQLNYGYTF	TGCGCCAGCAGCCGCGTGGGACAGCTTAACTATGGCTACACCTTC
TRBV4-3	TRBJ2-1	NA	NA	CASSRGTALGNEQFF	TGCGCCAGCAGCAGGGGGACGGCTTTGGGCAATGAGCAGTTCTTC
TRBV19	TRBJ1-1	NA	NA	CASSPRQSYTEAFF	TGTGCCAGTAGTCCCCGACAGTCCTACACTGAAGCTTTCTTT
TRBV20-1	TRBJ2-7	NA	NA	CSARGQRAYEQYF	TGCAGTGCTAGGGGACAGCGGGCCTACGAGCAGTACTTC
TRBV6-2/TRBV6-3	TRBJ2-7	NA	NA	CASTQSHEQYF	TGTGCCAGCACCCAGTCCCACGAGCAGTACTTC
TRBV7-8	TRBJ2-5	NA	NA	CASSLGSLGGTQYF	TGTGCCAGCAGCTTAGGTTCTCTGGGGGGGACCCAGTACTTC
TRBV7-9	TRBJ1-4	NA	few	CASSSGVELFF	TGTGCCAGCAGCAGTGGAGTAGAACTGTTTTTT
TRBV7-2	TRBJ2-4	TRBD1	NA	CASSPTPGQGLGKNIQYF	TGTGCCAGCAGCCCGACTCCGGGACAGGGGCTTGGCAAAAACATTCAGTACTTC
TRBV2	TRBJ2-5	NA	NA	CASSGGEQGTQYF	TGTGCCAGCAGTGGCGGGGAGCAGGGGACCCAGTACTTC
TRBV29-1	TRBJ2-7	NA	NA	CSAAPVGAYEQYF	TGCAGCGCTGCTCCGGTGGGGGCCTACGAGCAGTACTTC
TRBV6-5	TRBJ2-5	NA	few	CASSYSDVGQAETQYF	TGTGCCAGCAGTTACTCTGACGTGGGGCAGGCGGAGACCCAGTACTTC
TRBV12-3/TRBV12-4	TRBJ2-2	NA	NA	CASSVRRDLFF	TGTGCCAGCAGTGTGCGGCGGGATCTGTTTTTT
TRBV6-5	TRBJ1-2	TRBD1	many	CASSLRTGGSYGYTF	TGCGCCAGCAGCCTCAGGACAGGGGGCAGCTATGGCTACACCTTC
TRBV29-1	TRBJ1-2	NA	few	CSVAGLGGVGYTF	TGCAGCGTGGCCGGGCTCGGAGGGGTCGGCTACACCTTC
TRBV5-8	TRBJ1-3	NA	few	CASSFRGLGNTIYF	TGTGCCAGCAGCTTCAGGGGACTGGGAAACACCATATATTTT
TRBV6-1	TRBJ1-2	NA	few	CASTQIHPSGGYTF	TGTGCCAGCACCCAGATCCACCCCTCGGGGGGCTACACCTTC
TRBV2	TRBJ2-5	NA	few	CASSLSRVRGETQYF	TGTGCCAGCAGTCTTTCCCGGGTTCGGGGGGAGACCCAGTACTTC
TRBV10-1	TRBJ2-7	TRBD2	NA	CASSSASGAYEQYF	TGCGCCAGCAGTTCGGCTAGCGGGGCCTACGAGCAGTACTTC
TRBV12-3/TRBV12-4	TRBJ2-3	TRBD2	NA	CASSAPSGITDTQYF	TGTGCCAGCAGTGCCCCTAGCGGGATCACAGATACGCAGTATTTT
TRBV29-1	TRBJ2-5	NA	NA	CSVRGGGFETQYF	TGCAGCGTTCGGGGAGGAGGGTTTGAGACCCAGTACTTC
TRBV11-3	TRBJ2-5	TRBD1	NA	CASSFGTDQETQYF	TGTGCCAGCAGCTTCGGGACAGACCAAGAGACCCAGTACTTC